This passage covers 23 T cell receptor beta chains from one sample sequenced in a study of CD8+CD57+ T cells in acquired aplastic anemia. For CDR3 and TCR beta VDJ profiling, genomic DNA was the template used. TCRdb fed the reads into MiXCR, producing one record per CDR3 protein. The sample records more than 150,000 distinct CDR3 sequences, 48% being singletons. Whoever was chosen for sequencing had shown CD8+CD57+ cell expansion by flow cytometry. The sample taken for sequencing was sorted CD4+, CD8+, or CD8+CD57+ T cells (not recorded which) from PBMCs. The receptors stem from a human donor with aplastic anemia.

This clonotype was recorded at least ten times. This rearrangement joins TRBV7-6 to TRBJ2-4, with D unclear. The ends were cut back, 1 base at V and 1 base at J, with 17 bases in the middle. The germline gives CDR1 SGHVS, CDR2 FNYEAQ. The CDR3 is made up of 18 amino acids. CDR3: CASSLGETRFGAKNIQYF. DNA of the CDR3: TGTGCCAGCAGCTTAGGAGAGACAAGGTTCGGTGCCAAAAACATTCAGTACTTC.

In this sample, this clonotype turned up many times. The rearrangement uses TRBV4-1 and TRBJ1-5; D might be TRBD1 (5 bases). This CDR3 is 16 amino acids long. CDR1 and CDR2 (germline): MGHRA, YSYEKL. Deletions cut 0 bases from V and 9 bases from J, with 18 bases between. Here the CDR3 reads CASSQEAGPPLGPQHF. CDR3 coding DNA: TGCGCCAGCAGCCAAGAAGCGGGACCGCCCCTGGGGCCCCAGCATTTT.

The chain links TRBV19 to TRBJ1-2; D is undetermined. CDR3 length: 14 amino acids. The germline CDR1 and CDR2 sequences are LNHDA and SQIVND (reference sequence). Trimming took off 2 bases at V and 0 bases at J, with 7 bases between the two ends. The chain's CDR3 is CASSITHANYGYTF. The CDR3 DNA sequence: TGTGCCAGTAGTATAACCCACGCTAACTATGGCTACACCTTC.

The table lists this clonotype with a few counts. V gene TRBV10-3 combines with J gene TRBJ1-1; D remains unclear. The CDR3 is 13 amino acids. Trimming pared 10 bases from V and 8 bases from J, leaving 20 bases between. Looked up from germline, CDR1 is ENHRY and CDR2 is SYGVKD. CDR3 sequence reads: CASRAWERSEAFF. CDR3 nucleotides: TGTGCCAGTAGGGCGTGGGAGAGGTCGGAAGCTTTCTTT.

The chain links TRBV10-3 to TRBJ1-2; 7 bases align to TRBD1. The germline gives CDR1 ENHRY, CDR2 SYGVKD. V was clipped by 4 bases and J by 8 bases; unmatched bases: 7. CDR3 size: 13 residues. CDR3 loop: CAISVSDREGYTF. The CDR3 coding sequence is TGTGCCATCAGTGTATCCGACAGGGAAGGCTACACCTTC.

The table lists this clonotype with many counts. V gene TRBV19 combines with J gene TRBJ2-3; 7 bases map to TRBD1. CDR1 LNHDA and CDR2 SQIVND come from the germline V gene (reference sequence). The CDR3 contains 16 residues. Trimming at V came to 2 bases and at J to 3 bases, leaving 8 bases not matched to a gene. CDR3 nucleotides: TGTGCCAGTAGTATAATGTTCAGACAGGGTACAGATACGCAGTATTTT. Its protein is CASSIMFRQGTDTQYF.

This clonotype appeared a few times. The V and J genes are TRBV5-1 and TRBJ2-7; D unclear. This CDR3 is built from 13 residues. V lost 0 bases and J 3 bases, leaving 7 bases between the germline ends. Germline V gene lookup returns CDR1 SGHRS and CDR2 YFSETQ. The chain's CDR3 is CASSLATDYEQYF. The CDR3 coding sequence is TGCGCCAGCAGCTTGGCGACGGACTACGAGCAGTACTTC.

This chain uses TRBV7-9 with TRBJ2-5; D is ambiguous. CDR3 size: 12 residues. CDR1 is SEHNR and CDR2 is FQNEAQ in the germline V gene (reference sequence). V lost 5 bases, J lost 5 bases, and 9 bases lay in between. The CDR3 nucleotides read TGTGCCAGCAGCAGGTGGGATGAGACCCAGTACTTC. Translation gives CASSRWDETQYF.

This clonotype was detected only a few times. The chain employs TRBV10-3 and TRBJ2-1, with 9 bases that match TRBD2. The CDR3 spans 13 residues. V gave up 7 bases and J gave up 9 bases; unmatched junction bases: 7. The germline gives CDR1 ENHRY, CDR2 SYGVKD. The CDR3 bases are TGTGCCATCATGGCGGGAGGGAGGAGTGAGCAGTTCTTC. As protein: CAIMAGGRSEQFF.

The rearrangement joins TRBV2 to TRBJ2-3; D is perhaps TRBD2 (6 bases). The germline V gene encodes CDR1 SNHLY and CDR2 FYNNEI. V shed 7 bases and J shed 4 bases, with 18 bases lying between them. This CDR3 is 15 amino acids long. This CDR3 is CASKEWRSGADTQYF. In nucleotides, the CDR3 is TGTGCCAGCAAGGAGTGGCGGTCGGGAGCAGATACGCAGTATTTT.

On this clonotype: A much larger clone differs from this one at a single base, so this may be a read error. This rearrangement joins TRBV2 to TRBJ2-3; D may match TRBD1 or TRBD2 (5 bases each). The V and J ends lost 6 bases and 2 bases respectively, with 15 bases between them. This CDR3 spans 15 amino acids. Germline-derived CDR1 and CDR2 are SNHLY and FYNNEI. The CDR3 nucleotides read TGTGCCAGCAGCCCGTTGGGGGAAGCCACAGATACGCAGTATTTT. Amino acids: CASSPLGEATDTQYF.

Notes on this clonotype: Being one base from a much bigger clone, this may be a read error. This chain links TRBV20-1 with TRBJ1-4; D is unresolved. V was trimmed by 0 bases and J by 8 bases, leaving 13 bases between them. The CDR3 totals 14 residues. From germline, CDR1 is DFQATT and CDR2 SNEGSKA (reference sequence). CDR3 loop: CSARDGPIKEKLFF. The DNA of the CDR3 is TGCAGTGCTAGAGACGGGCCAATAAAAGAAAAACTGTTTTTT.

This clonotype was counted at least ten times. V gene TRBV7-9 combines with J gene TRBJ2-3; possibly TRBD2 for D (5 bases). Trimming took 1 base from V and 1 from J, leaving 12 bases between them. This CDR3 has 16 residues. Germline-derived CDR1 and CDR2 are SEHNR and FQNEAQ (reference sequence). The CDR3 sequence: CASSLGTDIRTDTQYF. The CDR3 bases are TGTGCCAGCAGCTTAGGGACTGACATTCGCACAGATACGCAGTATTTT.

This clonotype was detected ten times or more. V is TRBV20-1 and J is TRBJ1-1, with TRBD1 as a possible D gene (6 bases). From germline, CDR1 is DFQATT and CDR2 SNEGSKA (reference sequence). The CDR3 length is 12 residues. V was clipped by 3 bases and J by 3 bases, with 8 bases between them. The CDR3 loop reads CSASRGDTEAFF. The DNA of the CDR3 is TGCAGTGCTAGCAGGGGAGACACTGAAGCTTTCTTT.

CDR3 in amino acids: CASTTQDGYNSPLHF. DNA of the CDR3: TGTGCCAGTACCACCCAGGATGGGTATAATTCACCCCTCCACTTT. The genes are TRBV19 and TRBJ1-6; D not resolved. CDR1 LNHDA and CDR2 SQIVND come from the germline V gene (reference sequence). The CDR3 spans 15 residues. Deletions cut 7 bases from V and 4 bases from J, with 14 bases between. Full variable domain (missing parts from reference TRBV19 and TRBJ1-6): DGGITQSPKYLFRKEGQNVTLSCEQNLNHDAMYWYRQDPGQGLRLIYYSQIVNDFQKGDIAEGYSVSREKKESFPLTVTSAQKNPTAFYLCASTTQDGYNSPLHFGNGTRLTVT.

V is TRBV2 and J is TRBJ1-2; perhaps TRBD1 as D (5 bases). The V end was cut by 9 bases, the J end by 7 bases, with 18 bases between. The CDR3 has 13 residues. Germline V CDR1 and CDR2: SNHLY, FYNNEI. CDR3 amino acids: CARAPRDLVGYTF. The DNA for the CDR3 is TGTGCCAGGGCCCCTCGGGACTTGGTTGGCTACACCTTC.

The genes are TRBV7-2 and TRBJ2-5; TRBD2 agrees at 10 bases. V shed 4 bases and J 4 bases; nucleotides not matched to a gene: 6. Germline-derived CDR1 and CDR2 are SGHTA and FQGNSA. This CDR3 comprises 15 residues. The CDR3: CASSSSSGSGETQYF. The CDR3 DNA is TGTGCCAGCAGCTCCTCTAGCGGGAGTGGAGAGACCCAGTACTTC.

This clonotype was seen repeatedly, ten times or more. The J gene is TRBJ2-2, the V gene TRBV5-1; D gene uncertain. The CDR3 is 12 amino acids. The germline V gene encodes CDR1 SGHRS and CDR2 YFSETQ. The V and J ends lost 5 bases and 1 base respectively, with 3 bases between them. CDR3 amino acids: CASRGNTGELFF. The CDR3 nucleotides read TGCGCCAGCAGGGGGAACACCGGGGAGCTGTTTTTT.

The V gene is TRBV15, the J gene TRBJ2-7, with D unclear. The V gene's germline CDR1 is LNHNV and CDR2 YYDKDF (reference sequence). V was clipped by 5 bases and J by 0 bases, with 17 bases between them. The CDR3 runs 16 residues. The CDR3 DNA follows: TGTGCCACCAGCGGGGTGGTGGGCCGACTCTCCTACGAGCAGTACTTC. It yields the protein CATSGVVGRLSYEQYF.

The V gene is TRBV7-8, the J gene TRBJ1-4; the match to TRBD1 covers 8 bases. CDR1 is SGHVS, CDR2 FQNEAQ, per germline. This CDR3 has 15 residues. V lost 4 bases and J lost 8; bases outside the gene matches: 9. CDR3 nucleotide sequence: TGTGCCAGCAGCTCGTTAAAGACAGGGGACGAAAAACTGTTTTTT. Its translation: CASSSLKTGDEKLFF.

CDR3 DNA: TGTGCCAGCAGTCCTCGGGACAGGGCCCTCTATGGCTACACCTTC. Its protein is CASSPRDRALYGYTF. This chain joins TRBV28 and TRBJ1-2; 9 bases are a match to TRBD1. This CDR3 is 15 amino acids long. Germline V lookup: CDR1 MDHEN, CDR2 SYDVKM. After removal of 5 bases from V and 4 bases from J, the junction contained 8 bases not matched to a gene.

A note on this clonotype: The junction differs from germline at one of its ends, possibly a read error. The V gene is TRBV9, the J gene TRBJ2-3; D is possibly TRBD1 (5 bases). This CDR3 comprises 12 residues. CDR1 is SGDLS and CDR2 is YYNGEE in the germline V gene. CDR3 sequence: CASSVDRGTHYF. The CDR3 DNA reads TGTGCCAGCAGCGTAGATAGGGGTACGCATTATTTT.

The chain couples TRBV12-3 or TRBV12-4 to TRBJ1-5, with D unclear. The CDR3 covers 13 residues. The germline V and J ends were trimmed by 6 bases and 4 bases, with 10 bases remaining between them. The CDR3 loop is CASRPGGNQPQHF. CDR3 DNA sequence: TGTGCCAGCAGACCCGGAGGTAATCAGCCCCAGCATTTT.